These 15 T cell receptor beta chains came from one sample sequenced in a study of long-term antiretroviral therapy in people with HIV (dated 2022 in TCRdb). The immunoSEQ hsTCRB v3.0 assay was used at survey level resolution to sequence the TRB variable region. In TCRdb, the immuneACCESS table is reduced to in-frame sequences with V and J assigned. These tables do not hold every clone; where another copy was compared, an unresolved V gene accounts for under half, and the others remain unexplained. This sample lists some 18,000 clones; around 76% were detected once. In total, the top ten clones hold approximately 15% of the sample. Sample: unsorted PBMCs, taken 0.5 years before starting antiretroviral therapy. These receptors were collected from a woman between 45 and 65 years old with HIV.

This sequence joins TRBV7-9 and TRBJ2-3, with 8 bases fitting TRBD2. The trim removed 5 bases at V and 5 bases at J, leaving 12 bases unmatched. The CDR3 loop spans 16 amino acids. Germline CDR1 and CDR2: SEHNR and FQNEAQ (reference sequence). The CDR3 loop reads CASSPRSGGPEDTQYF. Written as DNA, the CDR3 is TGTGCCAGCAGCCCCCGGAGCGGGGGCCCCGAAGATACGCAGTATTTT. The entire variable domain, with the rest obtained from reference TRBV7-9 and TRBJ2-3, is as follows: DTGVSQNPRHKITKRGQNVTFRCDPISEHNRLYWYRQTLGQGPEFLTYFQNEAQLEKSRLLSDRFSAERPKGSFSTLEIQRTEQGDSAMYLCASSPRSGGPEDTQYFGPGTRLTVL.

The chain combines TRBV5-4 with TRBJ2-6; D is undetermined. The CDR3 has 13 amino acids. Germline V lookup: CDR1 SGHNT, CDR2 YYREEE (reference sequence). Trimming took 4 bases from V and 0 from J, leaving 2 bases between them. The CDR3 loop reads CASSLSGANVLTF. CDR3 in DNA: TGTGCCAGCAGCCTCTCTGGGGCCAACGTCCTGACTTTC.

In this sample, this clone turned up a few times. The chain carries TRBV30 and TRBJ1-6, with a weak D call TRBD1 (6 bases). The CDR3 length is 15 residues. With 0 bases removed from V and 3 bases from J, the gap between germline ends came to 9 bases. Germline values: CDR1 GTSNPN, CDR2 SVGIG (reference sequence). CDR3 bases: TGTGCCTGGAGTGTCTGGGGGCTCTATAATTCACCCCTCCACTTT. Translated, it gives CAWSVWGLYNSPLHF.

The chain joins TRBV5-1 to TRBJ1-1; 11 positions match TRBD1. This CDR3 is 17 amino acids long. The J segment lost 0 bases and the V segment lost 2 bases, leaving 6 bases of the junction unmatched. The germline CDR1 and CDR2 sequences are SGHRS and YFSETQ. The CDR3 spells CASSFWTGGALNTEAFF. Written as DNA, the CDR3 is TGCGCCAGCAGCTTCTGGACAGGGGGCGCCTTGAACACTGAAGCTTTCTTT.

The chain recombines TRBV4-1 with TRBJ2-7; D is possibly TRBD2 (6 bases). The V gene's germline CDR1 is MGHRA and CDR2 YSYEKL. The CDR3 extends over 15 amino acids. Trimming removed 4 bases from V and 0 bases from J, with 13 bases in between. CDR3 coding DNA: TGCGCCAGCAGCCTCCTCCCCGGGGGCTCCTACGAGCAGTACGTC. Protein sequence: CASSLLPGGSYEQYV.

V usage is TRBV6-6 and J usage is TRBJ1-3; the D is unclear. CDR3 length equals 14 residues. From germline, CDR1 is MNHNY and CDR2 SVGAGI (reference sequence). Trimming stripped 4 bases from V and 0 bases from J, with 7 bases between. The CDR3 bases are TGTGCCAGCAGTTCTCCTGCCTCTGGAAACACCATATATTTT. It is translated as CASSSPASGNTIYF.

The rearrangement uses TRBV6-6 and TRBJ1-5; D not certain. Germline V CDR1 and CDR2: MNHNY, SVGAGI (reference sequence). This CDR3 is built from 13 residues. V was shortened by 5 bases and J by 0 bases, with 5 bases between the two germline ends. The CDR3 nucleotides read TGTGCCAGCAGTCAGGATAGCAATCAGCCCCAGCATTTT. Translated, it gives CASSQDSNQPQHF.

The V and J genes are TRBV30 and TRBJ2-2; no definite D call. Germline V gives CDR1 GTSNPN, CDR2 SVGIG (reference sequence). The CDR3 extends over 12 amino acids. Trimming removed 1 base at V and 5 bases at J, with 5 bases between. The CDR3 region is CAWSAITGELFF. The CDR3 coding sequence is TGTGCCTGGAGTGCTATTACCGGGGAGCTGTTTTTT.

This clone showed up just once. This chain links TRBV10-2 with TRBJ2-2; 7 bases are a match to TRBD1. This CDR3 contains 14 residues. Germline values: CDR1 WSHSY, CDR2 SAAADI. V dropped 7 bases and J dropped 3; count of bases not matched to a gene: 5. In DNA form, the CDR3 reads TGCGCCAGCATGATAGGGGGCGACACCGGGGAGCTGTTTTTT. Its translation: CASMIGGDTGELFF.

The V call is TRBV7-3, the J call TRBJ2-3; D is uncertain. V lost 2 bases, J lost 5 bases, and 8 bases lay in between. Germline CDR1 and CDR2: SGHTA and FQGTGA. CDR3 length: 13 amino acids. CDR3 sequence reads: CASSLGSRDTQYF. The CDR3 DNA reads TGTGCCAGCAGCTTAGGTTCTCGAGATACGCAGTATTTT.

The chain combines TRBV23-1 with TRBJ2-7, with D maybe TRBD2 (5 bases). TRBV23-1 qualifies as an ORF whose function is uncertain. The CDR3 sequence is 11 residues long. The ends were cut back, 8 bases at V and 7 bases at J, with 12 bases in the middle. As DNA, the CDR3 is TGCGCCAGCGGGCTACTAGGGGAGCAGTACGTC. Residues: CASGLLGEQYV.

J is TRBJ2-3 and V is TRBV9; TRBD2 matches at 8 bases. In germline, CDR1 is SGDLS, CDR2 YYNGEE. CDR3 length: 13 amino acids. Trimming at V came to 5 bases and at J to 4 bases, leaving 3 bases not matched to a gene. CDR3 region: CASRGSGADTQYF. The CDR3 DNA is TGTGCCAGCAGGGGTAGCGGGGCAGATACGCAGTATTTT.

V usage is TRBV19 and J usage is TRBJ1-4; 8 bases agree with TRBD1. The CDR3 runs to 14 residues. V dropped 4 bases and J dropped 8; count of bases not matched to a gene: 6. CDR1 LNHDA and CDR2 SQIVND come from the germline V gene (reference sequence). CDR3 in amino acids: CASSTGTGDEKLFF. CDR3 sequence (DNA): TGTGCCAGTAGTACGGGGACAGGCGACGAAAAACTGTTTTTT.

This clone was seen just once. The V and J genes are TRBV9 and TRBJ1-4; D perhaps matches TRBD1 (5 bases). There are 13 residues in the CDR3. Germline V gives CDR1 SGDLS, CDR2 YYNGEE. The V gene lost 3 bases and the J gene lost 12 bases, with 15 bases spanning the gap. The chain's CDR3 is CASSAYQGWELFF. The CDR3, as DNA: TGTGCCAGCAGCGCATACCAGGGTTGGGAACTGTTTTTT.

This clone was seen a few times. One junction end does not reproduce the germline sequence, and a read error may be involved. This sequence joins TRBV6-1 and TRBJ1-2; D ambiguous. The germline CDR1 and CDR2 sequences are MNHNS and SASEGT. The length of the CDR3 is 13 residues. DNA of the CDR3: TGTGCCAGCAGTGTTAATCCTAACTATGGTTACACCTTC. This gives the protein CASSVNPNYGYTF.